This is a list of T cell receptor beta chains from one sample in a study of T cells in Graves' hyperthyroidism and ophthalmopathy. One entry per CDR3 protein, called by TCRdb with MiXCR from the multiplex PCR reads. Here the sample spans some 770,000 distinct CDR3 sequences, roughly 15% being singletons. The source material was blood. The receptors come from a man aged 18 to 30 with Graves' hyperthyroidism. Each CDR3 is given with its conserved first and last residue. A D gene is named only where the DNA matches it firmly. Not every row has a clone size; where given, it reads once, few, many or a size class.

d_call	clone_size	v_call	j_call	cdr3_nt	cdr3_aa
.	few	TRBV9	TRBJ2-2	TGTGCCAGCAGCGTGTACGGGAGCAACACCGGGGAGCTGTTTTTT	CASSVYGSNTGELFF
TRBD1	few	TRBV29-1	TRBJ2-5	TGCAGCACCATAGGAGGCGCAAGGGGGCCAGAGACCCAGTACTTC	CSTIGGARGPETQYF
.	many	TRBV28	TRBJ2-3	TGTGCCAGCAGTTTATTGGGCAGCTATACAGATACGCAGTATTTT	CASSLLGSYTDTQYF
.	many	TRBV2	TRBJ2-1	TGTGCCAGCAGTGAAACGGGTCCCCAATACAATGAGCAGTTCTTC	CASSETGPQYNEQFF
.	few	TRBV6-2/TRBV6-3	TRBJ2-5	TGTGCCAGCAGTGCCTCCTACAACGCAGTTAAAGAGACCCAGTACTTC	CASSASYNAVKETQYF
.	many	TRBV6-2/TRBV6-3	TRBJ2-7	TGTGCCAGCAGTTACCAGAGGTCCTACGAGCAGTACTTC	CASSYQRSYEQYF
.	few	TRBV19	TRBJ2-7	TGTGCCAGTAGTATTGTTGGGGGTTCATCCTACGAGCAGTACTTC	CASSIVGGSSYEQYF
.	.	TRBV4-1	TRBJ2-7	TGCGCCAGCAGCCAAGAGTTCGACAGCCACTCCTACGAGCAGTACTTC	CASSQEFDSHSYEQYF
TRBD1	few	TRBV7-9	TRBJ2-5	TGTGCCAGCAGCCTAGGGACAGGGGCGTCTTTGGAGACCCAGTACTTC	CASSLGTGASLETQYF
.	many	TRBV4-1	TRBJ2-7	TGCGCCAGCAGCCGCGGTACGACCTACGAGCAGTACTTC	CASSRGTTYEQYF
.	.	TRBV6-4	TRBJ1-6	TGTGCCAGCAGTTACGTGGTTGGGGGGCATTCACCCCTCCACTTT	CASSYVVGGHSPLHF
.	many	TRBV6-1	TRBJ2-6	TGTGCCAGCAGTGCTCAAGGGGGGCCTGGGGCCAACGTCCTGACTTTC	CASSAQGGPGANVLTF
TRBD1	.	TRBV28	TRBJ2-1	TGTGCCATCAATGGGCAGGGGGCCGGCAATGAGCAGTTCTTC	CAINGQGAGNEQFF
.	few	TRBV9	TRBJ1-1	TGTGCCAGCAGCGTAGCTCTGAGCACTGAAGCTTTCTTT	CASSVALSTEAFF
TRBD2	few	TRBV5-5	TRBJ2-5	TGTGCCAGCAGCTTGACGGGGAGCGGGAGAATCGAGACCCAGTACTTC	CASSLTGSGRIETQYF
TRBD2	few	TRBV19	TRBJ2-1	TGTGCCAGCCGGCCCCCCAGCGGGAGGCCCCGAGAGAATGAGCAGTTCTTC	CASRPPSGRPRENEQFF
TRBD2	.	TRBV20-1	TRBJ2-5	TGCAGTGCTACCGGGACTAGCGGGAGGGACCAAGAGACCCAGTACTTC	CSATGTSGRDQETQYF
TRBD1	few	TRBV20-1	TRBJ1-2	TGCAGTGCTGCCTACAGGGGCCTGAGCTATGGCTACACCTTC	CSAAYRGLSYGYTF
.	many	TRBV30	TRBJ1-5	TGTGCCTGGAGCCCCGGGGAGGGCAATCAGCCCCAGCATTTT	CAWSPGEGNQPQHF
.	few	TRBV2	TRBJ2-5	TGTGCCAGCAGTCCGCCGGGACTCATCTCAGGGGGCCAAGAGACCCAGTACTTC	CASSPPGLISGGQETQYF
TRBD1	few	TRBV28	TRBJ2-1	TGTGCCAGCAGTTTAGGACAGGTGCCAGAGAAGCAGTTCTTC	CASSLGQVPEKQFF
.	few	TRBV19	TRBJ2-7	TGTGCCAGTAGTATATTTCCAGGGCCCTACGAGCAGTACTTC	CASSIFPGPYEQYF